The clone carrying this T cell receptor (beta chain) was recorded many times. The sample is drawn from a study of T cells after yellow fever vaccination. Germline V gives CDR1 MNHNY, CDR2 SVGAGI (reference sequence). The CDR3 has 12 residues. The germline V and J ends were trimmed by 5 bases and 4 bases, with 9 bases remaining between them. Making TCR cDNA involved 5'RACE template switching, which added UMIs and a universal primer site. TCRdb called the 5' RACE reads again in MiXCR, with one record for every CDR3 protein. Of some 300,000 distinct CDR3 sequences listed, around 10% were seen once; the top ten hold over 3%.

The TCR comes from a man aged 18 to 30 who received the YFV17D yellow fever vaccine. The V and J genes are TRBV6-6 and TRBJ2-7, with unresolved D. The sequencing here drew on CD4+ T cells sorted from PBMCs, taken 45 days after the yellow fever booster vaccination. The CDR3: CASSTPLYEQYF. The DNA of the CDR3 is TGTGCCAGCAGTACCCCTCTATACGAGCAGTACTTC.